This T cell receptor (beta chain) appears in the sequencing data of a study of graft-versus-host responses after intestinal transplantation. About the study: Those transplanted obtained multivisceral, liver-intestinal, or isolated intestinal grafts.

V was pared by 5 bases and J by 6 bases, with 13 bases between. In germline, CDR1 is MNHNY, CDR2 SVGAGI (reference sequence). The CDR3 consists of 14 residues. Study-wide results and limits: Graft-donor T cell macrochimerism in patients accompanied high graft-versus-host to host-versus-graft clonal ratios in allografts.

Measured with immunoSEQ multiplex PCR; TCRdb has only the in-frame clones, and not every one. Altogether 100,000 or so clones are present, about 90% being singletons, with the ten largest covering around 0.98%. A word on this clone: Antigen specificity is unknown.

V usage is TRBV6-6 and J usage is TRBJ2-2; D remains ambiguous. This sequence originates from a human donor who was the organ donor for an intestinal transplant. This material consisted of unstimulated CD4+ T cells sorted from spleen or lymph node cells, taken before transplant. The CDR3 loop is CASSTPGGAGELFF. As DNA, the CDR3 is TGTGCCAGCAGTACCCCGGGTGGTGCCGGGGAGCTGTTTTTT.